This T cell receptor beta chain derives from a study of cytomegalovirus exposure and HLA in healthy donors. The V gene end was trimmed by 4 bases and the J gene end by 6 bases; junction bases not matched to a gene: 2. Germline CDR1 SNHLY, CDR2 FYNNEI. The CDR3 runs to 14 residues. It was with 60 Vbeta and 13 Jbeta primers that the PCR ran. Produced via immunoSEQ multiplex PCR; TCRdb's table is partial and in-frame only. Of 210,000 or so clones in the sample, more than 75% were seen once. This chain links TRBV2 with TRBJ1-4; 10 bases agree with TRBD1. The source of this sequence is a human donor in good health. The sequencing sample was made of PBMCs. CDR3: CASSVDRGHEKLFF. The CDR3 DNA sequence: TGTGCCAGCAGTGTCGACAGGGGGCATGAAAAACTGTTTTTT.